This T cell receptor (beta chain) was identified during a study of blood T cell repertoires in COVID-19. Study details: Samples came from the United States, Italy and Spain, spanning acute and convalescent COVID-19. From T cells, B-cell-depleted T cells, or PBMCs came the material, which was cDNA or gDNA.

Germline trimming cut 1 base from V and 4 bases from J; bases unmatched to any gene: 4. This CDR3 has 15 amino acids. CDR1 is SEHNR, CDR2 FQNEAQ, per germline (reference sequence). Study processing details: Reference gene primers were amplified, and this amplification served to estimate nucleated cell counts. Only in-frame clones appear in the TCRdb table, and some are missing; sequencing was by immunoSEQ multiplex PCR. V and J calls and clone size are given by that table; D and trimming were obtained from the DNA. The sample shows hundreds of thousands of clones, roughly 90% of them seen only once. Sequences were obtained from peripheral blood. This TCR was sampled from a woman in her 30s with active or convalescent COVID-19. The chain uses TRBV7-9 and TRBJ2-1; 7 nucleotides agree with TRBD2. The chain's CDR3 is CASSLDAGVYNEQFF. The CDR3 DNA sequence: TGTGCCAGCAGCTTAGATGCGGGGGTTTACAATGAGCAGTTCTTC.